This T cell receptor (beta chain) was recorded in a study of OX40 agonist ivuxolimab in advanced cancers. About the study: A partial response was reached by three patients: one with hepatocellular carcinoma and two with cutaneous melanoma. Study results and caveats: At 0.1 to 3.0 mg/kg, clonal expansion of CD4+ and CD8+ blood T cells had occurred by week 6.

Profiling relied on immunoSEQ multiplex PCR, and the TCRdb table lists in-frame clones only, not all of them. This sample has roughly 70,000 clones, with approximately 80% found just once. As concerns this clone: The target antigen is unknown.

The receptor was derived from an adult with an advanced solid tumor such as melanoma, head and neck, liver or kidney cancer. Sequenced material: CD4+ or CD8+ T cells sorted from blood, taken in a trial of the OX40 agonist ivuxolimab.

CDR3 DNA: TGTGCCTGGAGTGTACAATATAGAGAAGCTTTCTTT. It codes for CAWSVQYREAFF. The V gene is TRBV30, the J gene TRBJ1-1; D is undetermined. The germline V gene encodes CDR1 GTSNPN and CDR2 SVGIG (reference sequence). V lost 0 bases and J lost 8, with 10 bases in between. The CDR3 loop spans 12 amino acids. Drawing the rest from reference TRBV30 and TRBJ1-1, the complete variable domain is SQTIHQWPATLVQPVGSPLSLECTVEGTSNPNLYWYRQAAGRGLQLLFYSVGIGQISSEVPQNLSASRPQDRQFILSSKKLLLSDSGFYLCAWSVQYREAFFGQGTRLTVV.